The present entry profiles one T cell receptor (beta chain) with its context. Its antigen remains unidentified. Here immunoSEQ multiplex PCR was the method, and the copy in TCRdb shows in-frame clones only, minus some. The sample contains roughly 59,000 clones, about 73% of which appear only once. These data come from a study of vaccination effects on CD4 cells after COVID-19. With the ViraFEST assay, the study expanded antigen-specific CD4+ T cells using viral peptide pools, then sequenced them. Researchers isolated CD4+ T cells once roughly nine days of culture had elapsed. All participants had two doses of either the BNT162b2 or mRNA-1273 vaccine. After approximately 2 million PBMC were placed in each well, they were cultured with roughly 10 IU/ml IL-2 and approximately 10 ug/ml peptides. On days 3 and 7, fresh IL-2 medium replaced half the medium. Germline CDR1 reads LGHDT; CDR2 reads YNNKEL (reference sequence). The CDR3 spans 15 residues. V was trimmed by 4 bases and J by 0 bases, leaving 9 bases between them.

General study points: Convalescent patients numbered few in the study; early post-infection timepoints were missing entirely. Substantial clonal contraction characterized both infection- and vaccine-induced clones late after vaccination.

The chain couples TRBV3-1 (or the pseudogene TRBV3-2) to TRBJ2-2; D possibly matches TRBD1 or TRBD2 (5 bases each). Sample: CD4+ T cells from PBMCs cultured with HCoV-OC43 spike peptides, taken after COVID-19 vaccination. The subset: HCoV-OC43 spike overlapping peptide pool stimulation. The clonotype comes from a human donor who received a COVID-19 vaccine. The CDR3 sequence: CASSRGPPNTGELFF. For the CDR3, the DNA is TGTGCCAGCAGCCGGGGACCTCCGAACACCGGGGAGCTGTTTTTT.